The rows below give T cell receptor beta chains drawn from one sample of a study of CD8+ T cells in alopecia areata. Clones were read by immunoSEQ multiplex PCR, and TCRdb kept only the in-frame ones, dropping some. The repertoire has around 160,000 clones, approximately 57% of them found once; the top ten carry 14%. The material sequenced was CD4+ T cells sorted from blood, taken at week 24, from a patient treated with tofacitinib. These receptors all stem from a human donor with alopecia areata. The conserved cysteine and the conserved F or W are not part of the CDR3 here.

CDR3aa: ASSQDREGTQY
j_gene: TRBJ2-5
v_gene: TRBV4-2
len: 11

CDR3aa: ASSQDIEDTKNIQY
j_gene: TRBJ2-4
v_gene: TRBV4-2
len: 14

CDR3aa: SVGRRLSQETQY
j_gene: TRBJ2-5
v_gene: TRBV29-1
len: 12

CDR3aa: ASSSPSGGANEQF
j_gene: TRBJ2-1
v_gene: TRBV5-1
len: 13

CDR3aa: ASSLHTEAF
j_gene: TRBJ1-1
v_gene: TRBV11-2
len: 9

CDR3aa: ASSQNRETQY
j_gene: TRBJ2-5
v_gene: TRBV19
len: 10

CDR3aa: ASSISWVSYEQY
j_gene: TRBJ2-7
v_gene: TRBV7-2
len: 12

CDR3aa: ASSLDGSPYNSPLH
j_gene: TRBJ1-6
v_gene: TRBV5-1
len: 14

CDR3aa: AISGGQSDSNQPQH
j_gene: TRBJ1-5
v_gene: TRBV10-3
len: 14

CDR3aa: ASSAFTARGIEAF
j_gene: TRBJ1-1
v_gene: TRBV9
len: 13

CDR3aa: SARDGYGYT
j_gene: TRBJ1-2
v_gene: TRBV20-1
len: 9

CDR3aa: SVEDRVGYT
j_gene: TRBJ1-2
v_gene: TRBV29-1
len: 9

CDR3aa: ASSLAETQY
j_gene: TRBJ2-5
v_gene: TRBV7-2
len: 9